The 31 T cell receptor beta chains reported below all come from one sample, sequenced in a study of blood T cell repertoires in COVID-19. Assay used: immunoSEQ multiplex PCR; TCRdb lists only in-frame clones, some missing. The repertoire holds 85,000 to 110,000 clones, with around 90% as singletons. The sequenced sample consisted of peripheral blood. All receptors derive from a human donor in a cohort sampled during active COVID-19.

J is TRBJ2-1 and V is TRBV4-1; 7 bases are shared with TRBD2. The germline V gene has CDR1 MGHRA and CDR2 YSYEKL. The CDR3 has 14 amino acids. With 1 base clipped from V and 6 bases from J, the junction kept 3 bases outside the gene matches. The CDR3 coding sequence is TGCGCCAGCAGCCAAGGCCTAGCGGCCAATGAGCAGTTCTTC. Its protein product is CASSQGLAANEQFF.

The rearrangement links TRBV20-1 to TRBJ1-1, with D uncertain. V was pared by 3 bases and J by 4 bases, with 9 bases between. CDR3 length: 12 residues. Germline V gene data show CDR1 as DFQATT and CDR2 as SNEGSKA (reference sequence). CDR3 in DNA: TGCAGTGCTAGTCGGGGAATCACTGAAGCTTTCTTT. It codes for CSASRGITEAFF.

V usage is TRBV27 and J usage is TRBJ2-3; TRBD2 aligns across 7 bases. CDR1 is MNHEY and CDR2 is SMNVEV in the germline V gene (reference sequence). The J segment lost 4 bases and the V segment lost 3 bases, leaving 7 bases of the junction unmatched. This CDR3 region has 15 residues. The CDR3 reads CASSFIAGVADTQYF. The DNA for the CDR3 is TGTGCCAGCAGTTTTATTGCGGGAGTAGCAGATACGCAGTATTTT.

V usage is TRBV24-1 and J usage is TRBJ2-6; TRBD2 is a possible D gene (5 bases). V lost 1 base and J 0 bases, leaving 6 bases between the germline ends. The CDR3 is made up of 16 amino acids. Germline V CDR1 and CDR2: KGHDR, SFDVKD. The CDR3 DNA sequence: TGTGCCACCAGTGATTTTGGGAGCTCTGGGGCCAACGTCCTGACTTTC. Protein sequence: CATSDFGSSGANVLTF.

V usage is TRBV6-4 and J usage is TRBJ2-3; 9 positions match TRBD2. V shed 6 bases and J 2 bases; nucleotides not matched to a gene: 6. Per the germline V gene, CDR1 is MRHNA and CDR2 is SNTAGT. The length of the CDR3 is 15 residues. The CDR3 here is CASSLAGAYTDTQYF. Written as DNA, the CDR3 is TGTGCCAGCAGCTTAGCGGGGGCCTACACAGATACGCAGTATTTT.

The chain has TRBV19 and TRBJ1-5; no definite D call. The V and J ends lost 0 bases and 2 bases respectively, with 11 bases between them. CDR1 and CDR2 from the germline V gene are LNHDA and SQIVND (reference sequence). CDR3 size: 16 residues. The CDR3 sequence: CASSIDSSGGNQPQHF. Written as DNA, the CDR3 is TGTGCCAGTAGTATAGACTCTTCCGGGGGCAATCAGCCCCAGCATTTT.

The V and J genes are TRBV7-9 and TRBJ2-1; 8 nucleotides align to TRBD2. The CDR3 has 15 amino acids. Trimming removed 2 bases from V and 5 bases from J; junction bases left unmatched: 5. CDR1 and CDR2 (germline): SEHNR, FQNEAQ (reference sequence). The CDR3 DNA reads TGTGCCAGCAGCTTAATTCGGGGGGGCCACAATGAGCAGTTCTTC. It encodes CASSLIRGGHNEQFF.

The chain is built from TRBV6-4 and TRBJ2-2; D is uncertain. The CDR3 contains 15 residues. Trimming left V 3 bases short and J 7 bases short, with 15 bases between. Per germline, CDR1 MRHNA and CDR2 SNTAGT. The CDR3, as DNA: TGTGCCAGCAGTGAACTCGGCGGTGGTAGCGGGGAGCTGTTTTTT. Residues: CASSELGGGSGELFF.

This chain joins TRBV5-6 and TRBJ2-5, with 11 positions matching TRBD1. The CDR3 is made up of 16 amino acids. Germline V gene data show CDR1 as SGHDT and CDR2 as YYEEEE. The ends lost 5 bases at V and 1 base at J; junction bases unmatched: 7. The CDR3 region is CASSSGTGGFQETQYF. The CDR3 DNA follows: TGTGCCAGCAGTTCCGGGACAGGGGGTTTCCAAGAGACCCAGTACTTC.

The J gene is TRBJ1-5, the V gene TRBV19; D gene unclear. Germline lookup yields CDR1 LNHDA and CDR2 SQIVND (reference sequence). The CDR3 runs to 17 residues. V shed 2 bases and J shed 0 bases, with 14 bases lying between them. DNA of the CDR3: TGTGCCAGTAGTATAATTTTCGGGGTCTTTAGCAATCAGCCCCAGCATTTT. This sequence encodes CASSIIFGVFSNQPQHF.

V usage is TRBV27 and J usage is TRBJ2-7, with a weak D call TRBD1 (5 bases). This CDR3 comprises 12 residues. The V gene lost 10 bases and the J gene lost 2 bases, with 12 bases spanning the gap. Per germline, CDR1 MNHEY and CDR2 SMNVEV (reference sequence). CDR3 region: CATWAGTYEQYF. The CDR3 DNA reads as TGTGCCACTTGGGCAGGGACCTACGAGCAGTACTTC.

The chain joins TRBV19 to TRBJ2-7, with 8 bases matching TRBD1. Unmatched junction bases numbered 5, after V lost 5 bases and J lost 5 bases. CDR3 length: 13 residues. Germline CDR1 and CDR2: LNHDA and SQIVND (reference sequence). CDR3 loop: CASSGQGFDEQYF. Here the CDR3 DNA reads TGTGCCAGTAGTGGACAGGGCTTCGACGAGCAGTACTTC.

The chain carries TRBV19 and TRBJ1-2, with TRBD1 identical over 12 bases. The germline gives CDR1 LNHDA, CDR2 SQIVND (reference sequence). V lost 5 bases and J lost 5; bases outside the gene matches: 6. This CDR3 comprises 15 residues. The CDR3 DNA is TGTGCCAGTAGTGCCGGGACAGGGGGCTGGTATGGCTACACCTTC. Translated, it gives CASSAGTGGWYGYTF.

The chain uses TRBV14 and TRBJ1-2; no firm D call. V shed 8 bases and J shed 1 base, with 8 bases lying between them. The CDR3 loop spans 12 amino acids. Germline V gives CDR1 SGHDN, CDR2 FVKESK. The DNA for the CDR3 is TGTGCCAGCGGCGGGGATAACTATGGCTACACCTTC. It yields the protein CASGGDNYGYTF.

The chain is built from TRBV12-3 or TRBV12-4 and TRBJ2-5; a weak D match, TRBD2 (5 bases). The CDR3 is made up of 13 amino acids. V lost 2 bases to trimming and J lost 2 bases, with 6 bases between them. The CDR3 reads CASSLREQETQYF. CDR3 sequence (DNA): TGTGCCAGCAGTTTACGGGAACAAGAGACCCAGTACTTC.

The chain links TRBV7-6 to TRBJ2-2, with D perhaps TRBD1 (5 bases). Trimming shortened V by 4 bases and J by 5 bases, and 17 bases separated the two germline ends. This CDR3 spans 16 amino acids. Germline-derived CDR1 and CDR2 are SGHVS and FNYEAQ. CDR3 in DNA: TGTGCCAGCAGCTCTGGACATGCCTCTGGGACCGGGGAGCTGTTTTTT. Translation gives CASSSGHASGTGELFF. Combining the CDR3 with reference TRBV7-6 and TRBJ2-2 gives the whole variable domain GAGVSQSPRYKVTKRGQDVALRCDPISGHVSLYWYRQALGQGPEFLTYFNYEAQQDKSGLPNDRFSAERPEGSISTLTIQRTEQRDSAMYRCASSSGHASGTGELFFGEGSRLTVL.

V usage is TRBV11-2 and J usage is TRBJ2-7; D may be TRBD1 (6 bases). The V end was cut by 5 bases, the J end by 5 bases, with 16 bases between. This CDR3 has 14 residues. From germline, CDR1 is SGHAT and CDR2 FQNNGV. CDR3 in DNA: TGTGCCAGCAGCGTTGGACAGTTCTTGGACGAGCAGTACTTC. Translated, it gives CASSVGQFLDEQYF.

The chain uses TRBV5-6 and TRBJ2-1; D call uncertain. Trimming shortened V by 0 bases and J by 1 base, and 8 bases separated the two germline ends. This CDR3 is built from 15 residues. Germline V CDR1 and CDR2: SGHDT, YYEEEE. The DNA for the CDR3 is TGTGCCAGCAGCTTGGGGGCAGTTTCCTACAATGAGCAGTTCTTC. The encoded protein is CASSLGAVSYNEQFF.

The J gene is TRBJ1-2, the V gene TRBV9; 7 bases agree with TRBD1. The CDR3 loop spans 13 amino acids. After removal of 2 bases from V and 8 bases from J, the junction contained 6 bases not matched to a gene. Looked up from germline, CDR1 is SGDLS and CDR2 is YYNGEE. The CDR3 loop reads CASSVATGKGYTF. The CDR3 region has the DNA TGTGCCAGCAGCGTCGCGACAGGGAAAGGCTACACCTTC. Using reference TRBV9 and TRBJ1-2 for the parts outside the CDR3, the full variable domain is DSGVTQTPKHLITATGQRVTLRCSPRSGDLSVYWYQQSLDQGLQFLIQYYNGEERAKGNILERFSAQQFPDLHSELNLSSLELGDSALYFCASSVATGKGYTFGSGTRLTVV.

The genes are TRBV7-6 and TRBJ1-5, with TRBD1 as a possible D gene (5 bases). The CDR3 is made up of 14 amino acids. V was shortened by 5 bases and J by 4 bases, with 12 bases between the two germline ends. Germline V gene data show CDR1 as SGHVS and CDR2 as FNYEAQ. For the CDR3, the DNA is TGTGCCAGCAGCCTCGGGGGGGTGAATCAGCCCCAGCATTTT. This translates into CASSLGGVNQPQHF. The full variable domain, with the rest looked up from reference TRBV7-6 and TRBJ1-5, is GAGVSQSPRYKVTKRGQDVALRCDPISGHVSLYWYRQALGQGPEFLTYFNYEAQQDKSGLPNDRFSAERPEGSISTLTIQRTEQRDSAMYRCASSLGGVNQPQHFGDGTRLSIL.

The DNA of the CDR3 is TGTGCCACCGAGGGATACAATGAGCAGTTCTTC. Residues: CATEGYNEQFF. The chain couples TRBV24-1 to TRBJ2-1; a possible D gene is TRBD2 (5 bases). The CDR3 contains 11 residues. The V and J ends lost 9 bases and 4 bases respectively, with 6 bases between them. The germline V gene has CDR1 KGHDR and CDR2 SFDVKD.

V and J are TRBV5-1 and TRBJ2-2, with 9 nucleotides matching TRBD1. The ends lost 4 bases at V and 3 bases at J; junction bases unmatched: 4. Germline V gene data show CDR1 as SGHRS and CDR2 as YFSETQ. This CDR3 region has 15 residues. The CDR3 here is CASSQDRGYTGELFF. DNA for the CDR3: TGCGCCAGCAGCCAGGACAGGGGTTACACCGGGGAGCTGTTTTTT.

The chain employs TRBV2 and TRBJ2-7, with 9 positions matching TRBD1. Germline V CDR1 and CDR2: SNHLY, FYNNEI. The CDR3 spans 13 residues. The ends lost 5 bases at V and 7 bases at J; junction bases unmatched: 6. CDR3 sequence reads: CASSLGTGFEQYF. As DNA, the CDR3 is TGTGCCAGCAGTCTCGGGACAGGGTTTGAGCAGTACTTC.

The CDR3 region has the DNA TGTGCCAGCACCCTATCGTCCCAAAACATTCAGTACTTC. Its translation: CASTLSSQNIQYF. The chain has TRBV12-3 or TRBV12-4 and TRBJ2-4; no firm D call. This CDR3 is 13 amino acids long. Trimming took 7 bases from V and 5 from J, leaving 12 bases between them.

V usage is TRBV5-5 and J usage is TRBJ1-1; D is possibly TRBD1 (5 bases). Germline V gives CDR1 SGHKS, CDR2 YYEKEE (reference sequence). The CDR3 is made up of 15 amino acids. V dropped 0 bases and J dropped 5 bases, with 14 bases sitting between them. The CDR3, as DNA: TGTGCCAGCAGCTTGGCCAGGGTTTTGGGAACTGAAGCTTTCTTT. Translated: CASSLARVLGTEAFF.

The rearrangement links TRBV30 to TRBJ1-4; no clear D gene. The ends were cut back, 5 bases at V and 0 bases at J, with 10 bases in the middle. Looked up from germline, CDR1 is GTSNPN and CDR2 is SVGIG (reference sequence). The CDR3 is 14 amino acids. CDR3 DNA sequence: TGTGCCTGGGGGCCTCTAGCAACTAATGAAAAACTGTTTTTT. This codes for CAWGPLATNEKLFF.

The chain is built from TRBV3-1 (or the pseudogene TRBV3-2) and TRBJ1-4; TRBD1 aligns across 7 bases. There are 15 residues in the CDR3. Germline CDR1 is LGHDT and CDR2 is YNNKEL (reference sequence). Trimming took 2 bases from V and 6 from J; bases not matched to a gene: 6. This CDR3 reads CASSQRVQGYEKLFF. As DNA, the CDR3 is TGTGCCAGCAGCCAACGAGTACAGGGGTATGAAAAACTGTTTTTT.

The rearrangement joins TRBV12-5 to TRBJ2-3; D unclear. There are 18 residues in the CDR3. Germline V CDR1 and CDR2: LGHNT, FRNRAP. Deletions cut 0 bases from V and 0 bases from J, with 16 bases between. The CDR3 DNA reads TGTGCTAGTGGTTTGGTACGAACATTCCCGCCAAGCACAGATACGCAGTATTTT. Protein product: CASGLVRTFPPSTDTQYF.

The chain has TRBV5-1 and TRBJ1-3, with D unresolved. Trimming left V 4 bases short and J 5 bases short, with 16 bases between. The CDR3 runs 15 residues. Germline assignment: CDR1 SGHRS and CDR2 YFSETQ. CDR3 coding DNA: TGCGCCAGCAGCCAACTCCCAAGTCTGAGAAACACCATATATTTT. Translating gives CASSQLPSLRNTIYF. The full variable domain, rest sourced from reference TRBV5-1 and TRBJ1-3, is KAGVTQTPRYLIKTRGQQVTLSCSPISGHRSVSWYQQTPGQGLQFLFEYFSETQRNKGNFPGRFSGRQFSNSRSEMNVSTLELGDSALYLCASSQLPSLRNTIYFGEGSWLTVV.

The chain has TRBV18 and TRBJ1-2, with unresolved D. V was pared by 4 bases and J by 4 bases, with 19 bases between. CDR1 is KGHSH, CDR2 LQKENI, per germline. The CDR3 runs to 16 residues. CDR3 region: CASSLNRGSEVYGYTF. CDR3 in DNA: TGTGCCAGCTCACTCAACCGGGGTTCGGAGGTCTATGGCTACACCTTC.

The rearrangement links TRBV6-2 or TRBV6-3 to TRBJ1-1; D call uncertain. Per germline, CDR1 MNHEY and CDR2 SVGEGT. The CDR3 covers 15 residues. Trimming took off 6 bases at V and 4 bases at J, with 18 bases between the two ends. This CDR3 reads CASSPPEGRTTEAFF. Written as DNA, the CDR3 is TGTGCCAGCAGCCCACCAGAGGGAAGGACCACTGAAGCTTTCTTT.